The sequence of this T cell receptor (beta chain) was determined in a study of identical twins. cDNA carried unique molecular identifiers, and a universal primer site was added by template switching. TCRdb ran MiXCR on the 5' RACE reads and lists one entry per CDR3 protein. Among hundreds of thousands of distinct CDR3 sequences listed, more than 9% were seen once. This clonotype was seen only a few times. Its antigen is still unknown. Study-level points and caveats: Less excess twin sharing appeared in beta out-of-frame sequences. Twin pairs' shared out-of-frame alpha sequences were enriched in low generation probability. Researchers caution that invariant MAIT and iNKT cells could partly confound zero-insertion analyses.

Germline loops: CDR1 SQVTM, CDR2 ANQGSEA. The CDR3 length is 13 residues. Trimming removed 5 bases from V and 2 bases from J, with 13 bases in between. This sample was shared with a second study, whose subject was yellow fever vaccine responses in identical twins.

The chain combines TRBV29-1 with TRBJ2-7; D tentatively fits TRBD1 or TRBD2 (5 bases each). This sequence originates from a young woman in good health. The sequenced sample consisted of CD8+ T cells sorted from blood. The chain's CDR3 is CSVPGRYAYEQYF. DNA of the CDR3: TGCAGCGTTCCGGGACGCTACGCCTACGAGCAGTACTTC.